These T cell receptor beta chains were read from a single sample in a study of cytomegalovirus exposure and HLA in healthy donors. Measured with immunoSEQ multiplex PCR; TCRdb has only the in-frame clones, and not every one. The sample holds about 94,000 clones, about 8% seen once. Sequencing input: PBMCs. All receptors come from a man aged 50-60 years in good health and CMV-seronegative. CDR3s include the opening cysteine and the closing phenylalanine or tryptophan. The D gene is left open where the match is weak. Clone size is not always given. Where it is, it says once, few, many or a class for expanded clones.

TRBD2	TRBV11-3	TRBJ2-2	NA	CASSQGLSDFTGELFF	TGTGCCAGCAGCCAGGGACTAAGCGACTTCACCGGGGAGCTGTTTTTT
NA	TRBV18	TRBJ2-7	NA	CASSPPLRESIEQYF	TGTGCCAGCTCACCACCCCTACGGGAGTCTATTGAGCAGTACTTC
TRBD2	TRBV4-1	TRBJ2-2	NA	CASSQDKSGGTGELFF	TGCGCCAGCAGCCAAGATAAATCGGGGGGAACCGGGGAGCTGTTTTTT
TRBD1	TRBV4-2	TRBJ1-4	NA	CASSARQGGMGVNEKLFF	TGTGCCAGCAGCGCTAGACAGGGTGGAATGGGGGTTAATGAAAAACTGTTTTTT
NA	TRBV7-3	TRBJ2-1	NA	CASSPTSGQQFF	TGTGCCAGCAGTCCTACTAGTGGGCAGCAGTTCTTC
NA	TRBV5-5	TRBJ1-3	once	CASTLRQGFLSGNTIYF	TGTGCCAGCACCCTCCGCCAGGGATTTCTCTCTGGAAACACCATATATTTT
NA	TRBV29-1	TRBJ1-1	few	CSALIPGHRNTEAFF	TGCAGCGCACTAATCCCGGGACACCGGAACACTGAAGCTTTCTTT
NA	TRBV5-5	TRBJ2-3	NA	CASSYSVPGSTDTQYF	TGTGCCAGCAGCTACAGTGTCCCTGGGAGCACAGATACGCAGTATTTT
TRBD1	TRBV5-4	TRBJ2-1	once	CASSTAGTGSEQFF	TGTGCCAGCAGCACCGCCGGGACAGGGTCTGAGCAGTTCTTC
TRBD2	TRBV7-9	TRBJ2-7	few	CASSLARGGSNYEQYF	TGTGCCAGCAGCTTAGCGCGGGGCGGGAGCAACTACGAGCAGTACTTC
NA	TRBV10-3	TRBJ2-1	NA	CAISGVQDGGNNQQFF	TGTGCCATCAGTGGTGTACAGGATGGGGGCAACAATCAGCAGTTCTTC
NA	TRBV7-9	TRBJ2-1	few	CASSSLTNEQFF	TGTGCCAGCAGCTCGCTAACTAATGAGCAGTTCTTC
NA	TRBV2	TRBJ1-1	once	CASSELSGDGTEAFF	TGTGCCAGCAGTGAATTAAGCGGGGATGGGACTGAAGCTTTCTTT
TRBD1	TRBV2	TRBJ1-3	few	CASRGDSGNTIYF	TGTGCCAGCAGGGGGGACAGCGGAAACACCATATATTTT
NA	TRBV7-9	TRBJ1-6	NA	CASSYLSPDNSPLHF	TGTGCCAGCAGCTACTTGTCCCCCGATAATTCACCCCTCCACTTT
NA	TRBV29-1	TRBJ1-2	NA	CSVERGHGGDRGYTF	TGCAGCGTTGAACGGGGACACGGGGGGGATCGGGGCTACACCTTC
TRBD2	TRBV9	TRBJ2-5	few	CASSVGGSGETQYF	TGTGCCAGCAGCGTAGGCGGGAGCGGGGAGACCCAGTACTTC
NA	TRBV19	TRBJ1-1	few	CATTAGGGNTEAFF	TGTGCCACCACCGCCGGGGGGGGGAACACTGAAGCTTTCTTT
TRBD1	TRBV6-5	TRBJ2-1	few	CASSQDRDEQFF	TGTGCCAGCAGCCAGGACAGGGATGAGCAGTTCTTC
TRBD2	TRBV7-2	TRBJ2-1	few	CASSPRLAGVGNEQFF	TGTGCCAGCAGCCCACGCCTGGCGGGAGTTGGCAATGAGCAGTTCTTC
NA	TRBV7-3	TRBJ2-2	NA	CASSATGGSTGELFF	TGTGCCAGCAGCGCGACTGGCGGTTCCACCGGGGAGCTGTTTTTT
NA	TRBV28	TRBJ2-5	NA	CASSLGGRRQETQYF	TGTGCCAGCAGTTTAGGGGGGAGGAGGCAAGAGACCCAGTACTTC
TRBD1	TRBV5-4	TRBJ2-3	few	CASSLVDRGYTDTQYF	TGTGCCAGCAGCTTGGTGGACAGGGGGTATACAGATACGCAGTATTTT
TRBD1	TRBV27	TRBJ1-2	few	CASSLRDSYGYTF	TGTGCCAGCAGTTTAAGGGACAGCTATGGCTACACCTTC
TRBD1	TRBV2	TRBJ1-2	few	CASSAGRGPDYGYTF	TGTGCCAGCAGTGCCGGGAGGGGGCCCGACTATGGCTACACCTTC
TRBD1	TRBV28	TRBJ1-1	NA	CASSSLDRGHTEAFF	TGTGCCAGCAGTTCGCTGGACAGGGGGCACACTGAAGCTTTCTTT
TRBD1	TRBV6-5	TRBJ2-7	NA	CASSYRDRVSYEQYF	TGTGCCAGCAGTTACCGGGACAGGGTATCCTACGAGCAGTACTTC
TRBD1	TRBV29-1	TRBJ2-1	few	CSARDRGHEQFF	TGCAGCGCCCGGGACAGGGGGCATGAGCAGTTCTTC
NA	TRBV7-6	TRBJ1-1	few	CASSLGTGAATEAFF	TGTGCCAGCAGCTTAGGCACCGGAGCGGCAACTGAAGCTTTCTTT
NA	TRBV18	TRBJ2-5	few	CASSGLQETQYF	TGTGCCAGCTCGGGACTGCAAGAGACCCAGTACTTC
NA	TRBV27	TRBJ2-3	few	CASSSRHPTDTQYF	TGTGCCAGCAGTTCCCGACACCCCACAGATACGCAGTATTTT
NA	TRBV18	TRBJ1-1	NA	CASSPDAESTEAFF	TGTGCCAGCTCACCAGACGCGGAATCCACTGAAGCTTTCTTT
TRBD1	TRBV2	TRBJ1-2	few	CASSALGTGQGYTF	TGTGCCAGCAGTGCCCTCGGGACAGGGCAAGGCTACACCTTC
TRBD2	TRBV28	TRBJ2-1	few	CASSLSKLAGSYNEQFF	TGTGCCAGCAGTTTATCCAAACTAGCGGGGTCCTACAATGAGCAGTTCTTC
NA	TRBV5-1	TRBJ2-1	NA	CASSLEGGAHNEQFF	TGCGCCAGCAGCTTGGAGGGGGGGGCCCACAATGAGCAGTTCTTC
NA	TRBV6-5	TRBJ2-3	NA	CASTRDTNTDTQYF	TGTGCCAGCACACGGGACACGAACACAGATACGCAGTATTTT
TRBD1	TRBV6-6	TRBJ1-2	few	CASSEDRGVDGYTF	TGTGCCAGCAGTGAGGACAGGGGGGTCGATGGCTACACCTTC
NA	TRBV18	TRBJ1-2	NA	CASSPRSEGGCYTF	TGTGCCAGCTCACCACGGTCTGAGGGAGGTTGCTACACCTTC
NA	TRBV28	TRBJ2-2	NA	CASRVRGGQLNTGELFF	TGTGCCAGCAGAGTCCGGGGAGGACAACTGAACACCGGGGAGCTGTTTTTT
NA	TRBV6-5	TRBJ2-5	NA	CASSYSAGSETGTQYF	TGTGCCAGCAGTTACTCCGCGGGGTCAGAAACGGGGACCCAGTACTTC
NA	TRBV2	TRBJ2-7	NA	CASLAAETGSKQYF	TGTGCCAGCCTCGCGGCCGAGACGGGATCTAAGCAGTACTTC
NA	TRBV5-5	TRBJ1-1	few	CASSYTGLTEAFF	TGTGCCAGCAGCTACACAGGGCTCACTGAAGCTTTCTTT
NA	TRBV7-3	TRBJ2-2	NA	CASRSSGTPTGELFF	TGTGCCAGCAGGTCTTCCGGGACACCCACCGGGGAGCTGTTTTTT
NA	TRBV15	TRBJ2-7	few	CATSRGGRQAYEQYF	TGTGCCACCAGCAGAGGGGGGCGACAGGCCTACGAGCAGTACTTC
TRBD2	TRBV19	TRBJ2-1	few	CASSMTSGSYNEQFF	TGTGCCAGTAGTATGACTAGCGGGAGTTACAATGAGCAGTTCTTC
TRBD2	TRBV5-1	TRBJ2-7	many	CASSPGTTYEQYF	TGCGCCAGCAGCCCTGGGACTACCTACGAGCAGTACTTC
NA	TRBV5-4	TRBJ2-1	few	CASSGTAGGSYNEQFF	TGTGCCAGCAGCGGGACTGCCGGGGGCTCCTACAATGAGCAGTTCTTC
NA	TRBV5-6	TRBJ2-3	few	CASSAEQTSTDTQYF	TGTGCCAGCAGCGCAGAGCAGACTAGCACAGATACGCAGTATTTT
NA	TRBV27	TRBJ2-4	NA	CASSLGGAKNIQYF	TGTGCCAGCAGTTTAGGGGGGGCCAAAAACATTCAGTACTTC
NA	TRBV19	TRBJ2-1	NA	CASSIVSPPYNEQFF	TGTGCCAGTAGTATAGTAAGCCCACCTTACAATGAGCAGTTCTTC
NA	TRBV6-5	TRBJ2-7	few	CASRKGGSYEQYF	TGTGCCAGCAGAAAAGGGGGCTCCTACGAGCAGTACTTC
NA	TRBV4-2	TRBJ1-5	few	CASSQIQNDNQPQHF	TGTGCCAGCAGCCAGATCCAGAATGACAATCAGCCCCAGCATTTT
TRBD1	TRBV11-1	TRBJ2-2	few	CASSTLGGQGLTGELFF	TGTGCCAGCAGCACCTTGGGGGGACAGGGTCTAACCGGGGAGCTGTTTTTT